This record looks at one T cell receptor (beta chain) sequence and its context. Profiled with immunoSEQ multiplex PCR; TCRdb holds only in-frame clones, not every one. Of roughly 2 million clones detected, roughly 94% appear once; the ten largest clones hold 0.85% to 1.2%. Naive CD8 cells comprised CD45RO-negative, CCR7-positively selected cells, excluding terminally differentiated effector memory CD45RA+ cells. Healthy HIV-negative adults without recent acute infections or vaccinations served as donors. These data come from a study of shared clonotypes between healthy human individuals. Input material: naive CD8+ T cells sorted from blood. The source is a man aged 18 to 29 in good health.

The CDR3 bases are TGTGCCAGCAGAACAGCTAACTATGGCTACACCTTC. Protein product: CASRTANYGYTF. The gene calls are TRBV6-5 and TRBJ1-2; D is undetermined. This CDR3 comprises 12 residues. Looked up from germline, CDR1 is MNHEY and CDR2 is SVGAGI. Trimming cost V 6 bases and J 0 bases, with 5 bases left between them.